The next 19 T cell receptor beta chains were all read from a single sample in a study of human T cells and chemical hapten exposure. Time point specified: pre-sensitization, week 0. Specified treatment: therapeutic diphenylcyclopropenone sensitization with weekly scalp DPC. TCRdb re-called the RACE reads with MiXCR, one entry per CDR3 protein. This table has about 98,000 distinct CDR3 sequences, less than 14% appearing once. The sample in question was whole blood, obtained in connection with sensitization to the hapten diphenylcyclopropenone (DPC). These TCRs come from an older woman with alopecia areata. Some clones in this sample may be carry-over from other donors' samples.

This clonotype was seen ten or more times. V gene TRBV10-3 combines with J gene TRBJ2-7; D is unclear. The CDR3 is 11 amino acids. Germline CDR1 ENHRY, CDR2 SYGVKD. The V end was cut by 8 bases, the J end by 0 bases, with 5 bases between. In nucleotides, the CDR3 is TGTGCCATCGTGACCTCCTACGAGCAGTACTTC. Protein: CAIVTSYEQYF.

This chain uses TRBV6-2 or TRBV6-3 with TRBJ2-5, with D possibly called TRBD1 or TRBD2 (5 bases each). Trimming stripped 4 bases from V and 5 bases from J, with 20 bases between. Germline V CDR1 and CDR2: MNHEY, SVGEGT. CDR3 size: 16 residues. CDR3 nucleotide sequence: TGTGCCAGCAGTTTAGTCCCCCCAGGGAGTGGGGAGACCCAGTACTTC. Its translation: CASSLVPPGSGETQYF.

The rearrangement joins TRBV6-6 to TRBJ2-7, with a possible D match to TRBD1 (5 bases). The CDR3 runs 14 residues. V dropped 6 bases and J dropped 2 bases, with 14 bases sitting between them. Germline CDR1 MNHNY, CDR2 SVGAGI (reference sequence). The chain's CDR3 is CASRPQVITYEQYF. The CDR3 DNA follows: TGTGCCAGCAGACCACAGGTTATTACCTACGAGCAGTACTTC.

This clonotype was observed a few times. The gene calls are TRBV10-3 and TRBJ1-2; maybe TRBD1 (6 bases). The CDR3 totals 13 residues. Germline CDR1 ENHRY, CDR2 SYGVKD. With 6 bases removed from V and 2 bases from J, the gap between germline ends came to 10 bases. The CDR3 bases are TGTGCCATCAGCTTTGACAGGAACTATGGCTACACCTTC. It yields the protein CAISFDRNYGYTF.

CDR3 nucleotide sequence: TGTGCCAGCAGCTCCCCGCGGGGGGAGAGCTCCTACGAGCAGTACTTC. It translates to CASSSPRGESSYEQYF. The chain carries TRBV7-9 and TRBJ2-7; 8 nucleotides line up with TRBD2. Germline loops: CDR1 SEHNR, CDR2 FQNEAQ (reference sequence). This CDR3 region has 16 residues. J gave up 0 bases and V 4 bases, and 8 bases lay outside the gene matches.

Ten or more counts support this clonotype. The chain links TRBV11-2 to TRBJ1-2; D gene ambiguous. CDR1 is SGHAT and CDR2 is FQNNGV in the germline V gene. The CDR3 loop spans 13 amino acids. The V end lost 5 bases, the J end lost 5 bases, and 12 bases lay between the germline ends. For the CDR3, the DNA is TGTGCCAGCAGCCCCACAGAGCGTTATGGCTACACCTTC. Protein product: CASSPTERYGYTF.

This clonotype was seen a handful of times. The chain has TRBV18 and TRBJ1-3; no clear D gene. CDR1 and CDR2 from the germline V gene are KGHSH and LQKENI. This CDR3 is 16 amino acids long. Trimming took off 3 bases at V and 2 bases at J, with 14 bases between the two ends. The CDR3 region has the DNA TGTGCCAGCTCACCGAATCCCCCGGGTGCTGGAAACACCATATATTTT. Translation gives CASSPNPPGAGNTIYF.

The V and J genes are TRBV29-1 and TRBJ1-2; TRBD1 aligns across 10 bases. V lost 6 bases and J lost 2; bases outside the gene matches: 15. The germline V gene encodes CDR1 SQVTM and CDR2 ANQGSEA. CDR3 length equals 17 residues. This CDR3 reads CSVVRRPGQGKNYGYTF. CDR3 nucleotide sequence: TGCAGCGTGGTCCGTAGGCCGGGACAGGGGAAGAACTATGGCTACACCTTC.

V gene TRBV7-6 combines with J gene TRBJ1-1; D is ambiguous. Trimming pared 4 bases from V and 2 bases from J, leaving 8 bases between. The CDR3 is 13 residues long. Germline V gene sequence: CDR1 SGHVS, CDR2 FNYEAQ. The chain's CDR3 is CASSSDTNTEAFF. The CDR3 DNA is TGTGCCAGCAGCTCTGACACAAACACTGAAGCTTTCTTT. Together with reference TRBV7-6 and TRBJ1-1, the CDR3 gives the full variable domain: GAGVSQSPRYKVTKRGQDVALRCDPISGHVSLYWYRQALGQGPEFLTYFNYEAQQDKSGLPNDRFSAERPEGSISTLTIQRTEQRDSAMYRCASSSDTNTEAFFGQGTRLTVV.

This clonotype has at least ten counts. The chain recombines TRBV7-2 with TRBJ1-5; 8 nucleotides align to TRBD1. Losses at the gene ends were 4 bases for V and 6 bases for J; bases not matched to a gene: 5. The CDR3 consists of 14 residues. The germline V gene encodes CDR1 SGHTA and CDR2 FQGNSA. The CDR3 DNA follows: TGTGCCAGCAGCTCAGGGGGCTCGGCTCAGCCCCAGCATTTT. This translates into CASSSGGSAQPQHF.

In its sample, this clonotype was seen many times. The chain uses TRBV11-2 and TRBJ1-4; the D gene is possibly TRBD1 (6 bases). Germline CDR1 and CDR2: SGHAT and FQNNGV. V was clipped by 2 bases and J by 13 bases, with 20 bases between them. CDR3 size: 15 residues. CDR3 region: CASSLSAGAVRGLFF. The CDR3 bases are TGTGCCAGCAGCTTATCGGCGGGGGCCGTACGCGGACTGTTTTTT.

This clonotype was observed a few times. The CDR3 loop is CASSRRREGNTEAFF. CDR3 coding DNA: TGTGCCAGCAGCCGCCGGCGTGAGGGGAACACTGAAGCTTTCTTT. This chain connects TRBV6-5 to TRBJ1-1; D ambiguous. The CDR3 is made up of 15 amino acids. Germline assignment: CDR1 MNHEY and CDR2 SVGAGI. V dropped 6 bases and J dropped 1 base, with 15 bases sitting between them.

At least ten counts were recorded for this clonotype. CDR3 coding DNA: TGCGCCAGCAGCCAAGATTGGCAGGGAGGGGAAAAACTGTTTTTT. It specifies CASSQDWQGGEKLFF. V and J are TRBV4-1 and TRBJ1-4; a possible D gene is TRBD1 (5 bases). Germline V CDR1 and CDR2: MGHRA, YSYEKL. Trimming shortened V by 0 bases and J by 8 bases, and 13 bases separated the two germline ends. CDR3 size: 15 residues.

This clonotype was recorded a few times. The chain joins TRBV29-1 to TRBJ1-2; 8 bases are shared with TRBD1. Trimming took 4 bases from V and 4 from J; bases not matched to a gene: 5. Germline assignment: CDR1 SQVTM and CDR2 ANQGSEA. This CDR3 is built from 13 residues. The CDR3 protein is CSVGRTGSYGYTF. The CDR3 region has the DNA TGCAGCGTTGGTCGGACAGGGAGCTATGGCTACACCTTC.

This clonotype was seen repeatedly, ten times or more. The V and J genes are TRBV6-2 or TRBV6-3 and TRBJ1-5; D perhaps matches TRBD1 (5 bases). CDR3 length equals 14 residues. CDR1 MNHEY and CDR2 SVGEGT come from the germline V gene. Trimming shortened V by 6 bases and J by 1 base, and 10 bases separated the two germline ends. For the CDR3, the DNA is TGTGCCAGCAGACGGGACTTAAGCAATCAGCCCCAGCATTTT. Translating gives CASRRDLSNQPQHF.

The chain couples TRBV20-1 to TRBJ2-5, with 9 bases identical to TRBD2. Germline CDR1 is DFQATT and CDR2 is SNEGSKA (reference sequence). The V gene end was trimmed by 1 base and the J gene end by 7 bases; junction bases not matched to a gene: 7. The CDR3 has 14 amino acids. The CDR3 loop is CSARVRRGGWTQYF. In DNA form, the CDR3 reads TGCAGTGCTAGAGTCCGGCGGGGGGGTTGGACCCAGTACTTC.

This clonotype has just a few counts. The chain carries TRBV11-3 and TRBJ1-1; the D is unclear. The germline V and J ends were trimmed by 3 bases and 1 base, with 6 bases remaining between them. Germline V CDR1 and CDR2: SGHNT, YENEEA. The CDR3 consists of 13 residues. The CDR3 sequence is CASSLQKNTEAFF. The CDR3 nucleotides read TGTGCCAGCAGCTTGCAGAAGAACACTGAAGCTTTCTTT. Together with reference TRBV11-3 and TRBJ1-1, the CDR3 gives the full variable domain: EAGVVQSPRYKIIEKKQPVAFWCNPISGHNTLYWYLQNLGQGPELLIRYENEEAVDDSQLPKDRFSAERLKGVDSTLKIQPAELGDSAVYLCASSLQKNTEAFFGQGTRLTVV.

This clonotype was found a few times. The chain links TRBV7-9 to TRBJ1-4; perhaps TRBD1 as D (5 bases). The germline CDR1 and CDR2 sequences are SEHNR and FQNEAQ (reference sequence). V was trimmed by 4 bases and J by 8 bases, leaving 20 bases between them. This CDR3 contains 16 residues. CDR3 region: CASSYSAGPLEEKLFF. The CDR3 DNA sequence: TGTGCCAGCAGCTACTCAGCGGGACCTCTGGAGGAAAAACTGTTTTTT.

This clonotype was observed a handful of times. The chain links TRBV4-1 to TRBJ2-1; D gene ambiguous. The ends were cut back, 0 bases at V and 0 bases at J, with 9 bases in the middle. Germline V CDR1 and CDR2: MGHRA, YSYEKL. The CDR3 covers 16 residues. The CDR3 region has the DNA TGCGCCAGCAGCCAAGATTTCCAGAGCTCCTACAATGAGCAGTTCTTC. It yields the protein CASSQDFQSSYNEQFF.